The 9 T cell receptor beta chains below come from one sample, sequenced in a study of T cells in Graves' hyperthyroidism and ophthalmopathy. The CDR3 regions of TCR beta were amplified from RNA transcripts. TCR CDR3 regions were first amplified by RT-PCR with HTBI primers. TCRdb reanalysed the multiplex PCR reads using MiXCR and keeps one entry per CDR3 protein. Of a few hundred thousand distinct CDR3 sequences in the sample, approximately 15% are singletons; the top ten hold 5% to 6%. Specimen: blood. All receptors come from a woman in her late teens or twenties with Graves' hyperthyroidism.

This clonotype was seen at least ten times. This chain connects TRBV30 to TRBJ2-3; possibly TRBD1 for D (7 bases). CDR3 size: 15 residues. Per the germline V gene, CDR1 is GTSNPN and CDR2 is SVGIG (reference sequence). Between the trimmed V and J ends, which lost 7 bases and 3 bases, there was a span of 20 bases. The CDR3 nucleotides are TGTGCCTCATTCCTCGGGGGACAGACGACAGATACGCAGTATTTT. Translation: CASFLGGQTTDTQYF. Full variable domain (missing parts from reference TRBV30 and TRBJ2-3): SQTIHQWPATLVQPVGSPLSLECTVEGTSNPNLYWYRQAAGRGLQLLFYSVGIGQISSEVPQNLSASRPQDRQFILSSKKLLLSDSGFYLCASFLGGQTTDTQYFGPGTRLTVL.

This clonotype has ten or more counts. The chain employs TRBV28 and TRBJ1-1; unclear D gene. This CDR3 comprises 12 residues. Trimming removed 2 bases at V and 8 bases at J, with 9 bases between. The germline V gene encodes CDR1 MDHEN and CDR2 SYDVKM. The CDR3 DNA reads as TGTGCCAGCAGTTTAGTGGCAGAGGAAGCTTTCTTT. Residues: CASSLVAEEAFF. The full variable domain, in which reference TRBV28 and TRBJ1-1 provide the parts outside the CDR3, is DVKVTQSSRYLVKRTGEKVFLECVQDMDHENMFWYRQDPGLGLRLIYFSYDVKMKEKGDIPEGYSVSREKKERFSLILESASTNQTSMYLCASSLVAEEAFFGQGTRLTVV.

This clonotype was counted a few times. V is TRBV14 and J is TRBJ1-1; D uncertain. Looked up from germline, CDR1 is SGHDN and CDR2 is FVKESK. The length of the CDR3 is 14 residues. Between the trimmed V and J ends, which lost 4 bases and 3 bases, there was a span of 12 bases. The CDR3: CASSLSRDDTEAFF. The CDR3 DNA follows: TGTGCCAGCAGCCTATCCCGGGATGACACTGAAGCTTTCTTT.

The J gene is TRBJ2-1, the V gene TRBV6-1, with 7 bases lining up with TRBD2. J lost 2 bases, V lost 11 bases, and 12 bases had no gene match. This CDR3 has 15 amino acids. Germline V CDR1 and CDR2: MNHNS, SASEGT. The chain's CDR3 is CACKGFAGAYNEQFF. CDR3 bases: TGTGCCTGCAAGGGGTTTGCGGGAGCCTACAATGAGCAGTTCTTC.

A few counts support this clonotype. The V and J genes are TRBV12-3 or TRBV12-4 and TRBJ2-7, with no clear D. This CDR3 is 15 amino acids long. The V end lost 3 bases, the J end lost 2 bases, and 14 bases lay between the germline ends. In DNA form, the CDR3 reads TGTGCCAGCAGTTTCGTTTCCGGGTCCCCCTACGAGCAGTACTTC. This encodes CASSFVSGSPYEQYF.

This clonotype was found many times. The CDR3 is CAWSVLRGSNTDTQYF. The CDR3 DNA follows: TGTGCCTGGAGTGTACTCCGGGGAAGTAACACAGATACGCAGTATTTT. The chain carries TRBV30 and TRBJ2-3, with a tentative D call TRBD2 (5 bases). The germline gives CDR1 GTSNPN, CDR2 SVGIG (reference sequence). V gave up 0 bases and J gave up 2 bases, with 15 bases separating them. There are 16 residues in the CDR3.

This clonotype was seen more than once but under ten times. The chain uses TRBV10-3 and TRBJ2-1; 13 bases map to TRBD2. The germline gives CDR1 ENHRY, CDR2 SYGVKD. CDR3 size: 14 residues. V was clipped by 10 bases and J by 6 bases; unmatched bases: 6. CDR3 nucleotides: TGTGCCACCCTGGGACTAGCGGGAAGCAATGAGCAGTTCTTC. It translates to CATLGLAGSNEQFF.

This clonotype was seen a handful of times. This chain uses TRBV15 with TRBJ2-3; unclear D gene. The CDR3 has 14 residues. V was trimmed by 9 bases and J by 1 base, leaving 14 bases between them. Germline CDR1 reads LNHNV; CDR2 reads YYDKDF (reference sequence). The CDR3 reads CATKMVSGTDTQYF. DNA for the CDR3: TGTGCCACTAAAATGGTCTCAGGCACAGATACGCAGTATTTT. The full variable domain, in which reference TRBV15 and TRBJ2-3 provide the parts outside the CDR3, is DAMVIQNPRYQVTQFGKPVTLSCSQTLNHNVMYWYQQKSSQAPKLLFHYYDKDFNNEADTPDNFQSRRPNTSFCFLDIRSPGLGDTAMYLCATKMVSGTDTQYFGPGTRLTVL.

This clonotype occurred many times. V gene TRBV12-3 or TRBV12-4 combines with J gene TRBJ1-5, with D perhaps matching TRBD1 (6 bases). V shed 5 bases and J shed 7 bases, with 12 bases lying between them. CDR3 size: 13 residues. The CDR3 region has the DNA TGTGCCAGCAGTGCCTACAGGGCGCAGCCCCAGCATTTT. Residues: CASSAYRAQPQHF.